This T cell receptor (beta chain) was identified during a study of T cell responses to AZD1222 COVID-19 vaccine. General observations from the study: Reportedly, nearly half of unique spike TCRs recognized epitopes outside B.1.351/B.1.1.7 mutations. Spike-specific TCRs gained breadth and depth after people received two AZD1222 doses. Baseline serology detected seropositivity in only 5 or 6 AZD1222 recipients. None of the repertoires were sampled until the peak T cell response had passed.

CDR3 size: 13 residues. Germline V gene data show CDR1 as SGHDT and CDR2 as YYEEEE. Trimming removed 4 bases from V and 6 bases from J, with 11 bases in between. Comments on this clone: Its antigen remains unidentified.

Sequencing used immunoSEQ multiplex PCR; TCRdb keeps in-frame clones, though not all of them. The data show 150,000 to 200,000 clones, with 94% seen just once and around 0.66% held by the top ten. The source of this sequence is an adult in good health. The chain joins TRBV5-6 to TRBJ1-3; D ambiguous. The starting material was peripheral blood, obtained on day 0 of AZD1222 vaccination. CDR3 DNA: TGTGCCAGCAGCGCGGGTGCGGAAAACACCATATATTTT. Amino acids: CASSAGAENTIYF.